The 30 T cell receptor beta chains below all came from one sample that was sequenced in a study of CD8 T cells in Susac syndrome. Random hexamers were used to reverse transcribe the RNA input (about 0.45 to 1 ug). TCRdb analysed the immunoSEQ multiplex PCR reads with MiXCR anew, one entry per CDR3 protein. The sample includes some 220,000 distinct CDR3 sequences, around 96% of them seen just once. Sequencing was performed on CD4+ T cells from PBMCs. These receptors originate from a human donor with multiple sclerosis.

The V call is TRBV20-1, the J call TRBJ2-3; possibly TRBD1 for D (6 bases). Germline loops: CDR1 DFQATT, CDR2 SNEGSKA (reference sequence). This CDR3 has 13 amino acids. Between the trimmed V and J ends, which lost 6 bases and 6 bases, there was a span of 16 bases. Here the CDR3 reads CSAKFGQYDTQYF. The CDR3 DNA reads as TGCAGTGCCAAATTCGGACAGTACGATACGCAGTATTTT.

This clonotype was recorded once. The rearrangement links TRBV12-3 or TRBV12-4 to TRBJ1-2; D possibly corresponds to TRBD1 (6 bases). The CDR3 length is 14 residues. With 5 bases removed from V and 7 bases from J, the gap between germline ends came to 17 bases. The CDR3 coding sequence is TGTGCCAGCAGTCCATCACAGGGAGGTAGTGGCTACACCTTC. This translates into CASSPSQGGSGYTF.

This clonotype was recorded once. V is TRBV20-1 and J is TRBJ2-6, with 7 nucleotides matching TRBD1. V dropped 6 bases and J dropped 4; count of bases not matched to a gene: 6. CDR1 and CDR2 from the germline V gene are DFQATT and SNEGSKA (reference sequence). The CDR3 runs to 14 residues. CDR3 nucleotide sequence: TGCAGTGCCACAGGGACAGCCGGGGCCAACGTCCTGACTTTC. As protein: CSATGTAGANVLTF.

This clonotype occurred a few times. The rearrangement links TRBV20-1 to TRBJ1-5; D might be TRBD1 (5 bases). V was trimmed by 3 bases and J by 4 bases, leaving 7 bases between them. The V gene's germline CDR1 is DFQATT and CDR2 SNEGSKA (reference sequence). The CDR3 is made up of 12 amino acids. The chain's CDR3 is CSARDINQPQHF. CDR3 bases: TGCAGTGCTAGGGACATTAATCAGCCCCAGCATTTT.

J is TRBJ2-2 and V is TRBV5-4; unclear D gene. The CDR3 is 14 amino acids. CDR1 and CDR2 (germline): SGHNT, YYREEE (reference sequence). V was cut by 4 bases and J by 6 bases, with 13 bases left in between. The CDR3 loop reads CASSVPEPSGELFF. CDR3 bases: TGTGCCAGCAGCGTGCCGGAACCATCCGGGGAGCTGTTTTTT.

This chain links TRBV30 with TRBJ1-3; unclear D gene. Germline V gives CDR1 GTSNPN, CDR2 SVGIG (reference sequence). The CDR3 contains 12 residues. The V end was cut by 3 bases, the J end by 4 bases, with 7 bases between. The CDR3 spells CAWRFTGNTIYF. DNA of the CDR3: TGTGCCTGGAGATTCACCGGAAACACCATATATTTT.

CDR3 bases: TGTGCCAGCAGCCAGGTTAACGCGGACGGCTACACCTTC. This codes for CASSQVNADGYTF. The chain links TRBV3-1 to TRBJ1-2; no clear D gene. Trimming stripped 3 bases from V and 8 bases from J, with 13 bases between. The CDR3 has 13 residues. CDR1 and CDR2 from the germline V gene are LGHDT and YNNKEL (reference sequence).

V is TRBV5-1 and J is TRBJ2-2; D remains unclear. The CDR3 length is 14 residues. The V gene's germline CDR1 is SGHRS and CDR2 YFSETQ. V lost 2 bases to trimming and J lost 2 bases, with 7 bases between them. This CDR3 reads CASSFLANTGELFF. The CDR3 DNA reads TGCGCCAGCAGCTTTTTAGCTAACACCGGGGAGCTGTTTTTT.

CDR3 sequence (DNA): TGTGCCGGGAAACGGACGGCGAACACTGAAGCTTTCTTT. Translating it yields CAGKRTANTEAFF. The chain carries TRBV30 and TRBJ1-1; no definite D call. Trimming cost V 8 bases and J 1 base, with 14 bases left between them. CDR3 length: 13 amino acids. Germline V gene lookup returns CDR1 GTSNPN and CDR2 SVGIG (reference sequence).

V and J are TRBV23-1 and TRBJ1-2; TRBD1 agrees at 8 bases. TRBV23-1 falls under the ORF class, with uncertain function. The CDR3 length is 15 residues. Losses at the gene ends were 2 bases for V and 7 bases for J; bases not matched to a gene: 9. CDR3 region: CASSQVDRAESGYTF. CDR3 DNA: TGCGCCAGCAGTCAAGTGGACAGGGCGGAATCTGGCTACACCTTC.

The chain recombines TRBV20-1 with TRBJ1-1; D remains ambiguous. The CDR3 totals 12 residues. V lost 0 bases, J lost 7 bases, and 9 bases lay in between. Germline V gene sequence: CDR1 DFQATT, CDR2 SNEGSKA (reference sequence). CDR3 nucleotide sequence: TGCAGTGCTAGAGATCTGACGGGTGAAGCTTTCTTT. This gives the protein CSARDLTGEAFF.

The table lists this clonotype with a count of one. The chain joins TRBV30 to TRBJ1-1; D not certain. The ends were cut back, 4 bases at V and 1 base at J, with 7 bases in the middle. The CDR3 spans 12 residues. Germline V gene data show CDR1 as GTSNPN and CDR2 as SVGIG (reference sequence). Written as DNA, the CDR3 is TGTGCCTGGAAATTTACGAACACTGAAGCTTTCTTT. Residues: CAWKFTNTEAFF.

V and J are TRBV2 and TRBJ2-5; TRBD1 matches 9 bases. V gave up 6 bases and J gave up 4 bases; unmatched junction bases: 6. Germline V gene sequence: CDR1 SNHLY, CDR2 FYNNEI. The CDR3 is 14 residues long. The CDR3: CASRGTGPGETQYF. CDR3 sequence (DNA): TGTGCCAGCAGGGGGACAGGGCCGGGAGAGACCCAGTACTTC.

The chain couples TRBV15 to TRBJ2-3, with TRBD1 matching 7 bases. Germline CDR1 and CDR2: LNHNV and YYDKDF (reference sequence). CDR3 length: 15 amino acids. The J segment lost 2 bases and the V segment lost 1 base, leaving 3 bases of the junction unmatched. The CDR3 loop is CATSRGDRATDTQYF. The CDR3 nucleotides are TGTGCCACCAGCAGAGGTGACAGGGCCACAGATACGCAGTATTTT.

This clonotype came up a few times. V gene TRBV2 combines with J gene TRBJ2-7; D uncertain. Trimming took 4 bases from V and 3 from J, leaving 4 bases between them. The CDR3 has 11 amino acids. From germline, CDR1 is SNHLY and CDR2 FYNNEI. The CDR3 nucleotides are TGTGCCAGCAGTGCCCTCTACGAGCAGTACTTC. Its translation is CASSALYEQYF.

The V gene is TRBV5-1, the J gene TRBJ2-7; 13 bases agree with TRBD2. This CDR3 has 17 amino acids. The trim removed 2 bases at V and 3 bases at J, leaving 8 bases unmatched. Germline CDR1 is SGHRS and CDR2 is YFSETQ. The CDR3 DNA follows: TGCGCCAGCAGCTTCGGACTAGCGGGAGAGCTCTACTACGAGCAGTACTTC. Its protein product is CASSFGLAGELYYEQYF.

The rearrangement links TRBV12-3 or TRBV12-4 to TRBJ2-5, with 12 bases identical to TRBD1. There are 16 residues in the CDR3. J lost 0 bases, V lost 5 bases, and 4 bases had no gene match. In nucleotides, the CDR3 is TGTGCCAGCAGTGCCGGGACAGGGGGCAACCAAGAGACCCAGTACTTC. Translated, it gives CASSAGTGGNQETQYF.

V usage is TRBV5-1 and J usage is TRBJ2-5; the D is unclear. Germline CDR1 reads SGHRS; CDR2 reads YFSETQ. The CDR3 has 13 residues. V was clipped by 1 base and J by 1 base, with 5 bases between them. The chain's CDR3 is CASSLNSQETQYF. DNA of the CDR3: TGCGCCAGCAGCTTGAACTCCCAAGAGACCCAGTACTTC. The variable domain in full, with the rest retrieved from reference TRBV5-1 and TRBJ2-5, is KAGVTQTPRYLIKTRGQQVTLSCSPISGHRSVSWYQQTPGQGLQFLFEYFSETQRNKGNFPGRFSGRQFSNSRSEMNVSTLELGDSALYLCASSLNSQETQYFGPGTRLLVL.

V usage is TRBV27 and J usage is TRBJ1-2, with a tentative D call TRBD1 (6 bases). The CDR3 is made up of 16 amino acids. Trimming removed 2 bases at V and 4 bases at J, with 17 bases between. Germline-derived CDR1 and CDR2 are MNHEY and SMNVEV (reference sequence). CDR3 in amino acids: CASSLMAAGASYGYTF. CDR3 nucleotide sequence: TGTGCCAGCAGTTTAATGGCGGCAGGGGCATCCTATGGCTACACCTTC.

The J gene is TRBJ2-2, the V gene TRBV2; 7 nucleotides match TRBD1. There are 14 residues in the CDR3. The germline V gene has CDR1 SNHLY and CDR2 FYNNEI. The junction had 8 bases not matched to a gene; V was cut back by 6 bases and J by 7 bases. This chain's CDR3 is CASRLGQGVGELFF. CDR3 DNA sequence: TGTGCCAGCAGATTGGGGCAGGGGGTCGGGGAGCTGTTTTTT.

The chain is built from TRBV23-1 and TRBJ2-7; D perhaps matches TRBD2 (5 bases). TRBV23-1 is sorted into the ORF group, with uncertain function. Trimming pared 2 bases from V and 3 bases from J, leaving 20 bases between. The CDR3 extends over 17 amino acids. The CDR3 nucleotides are TGCGCCAGCAGTCAAGGGTCCGACTACCAACCCGACTACGAGCAGTACTTC. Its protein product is CASSQGSDYQPDYEQYF.

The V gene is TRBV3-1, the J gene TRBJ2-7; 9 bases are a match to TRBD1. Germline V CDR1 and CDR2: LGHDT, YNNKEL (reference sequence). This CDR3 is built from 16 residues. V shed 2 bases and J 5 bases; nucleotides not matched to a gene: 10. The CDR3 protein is CASSQRGQGHKDEQYF. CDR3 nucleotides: TGTGCCAGCAGCCAAAGGGGACAGGGTCATAAAGACGAGCAGTACTTC.

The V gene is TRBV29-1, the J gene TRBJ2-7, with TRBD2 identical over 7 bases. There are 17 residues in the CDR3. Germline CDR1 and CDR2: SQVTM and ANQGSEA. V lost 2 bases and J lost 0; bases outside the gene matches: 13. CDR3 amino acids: CSVEKVGERGSSYEQYF. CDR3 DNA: TGCAGCGTTGAAAAGGTTGGGGAGCGGGGAAGCTCCTACGAGCAGTACTTC.

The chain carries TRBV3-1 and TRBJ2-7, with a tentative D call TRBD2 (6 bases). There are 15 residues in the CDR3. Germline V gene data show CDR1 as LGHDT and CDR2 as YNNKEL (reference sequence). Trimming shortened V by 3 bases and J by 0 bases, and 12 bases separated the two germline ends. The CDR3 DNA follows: TGTGCCAGCAGCCAGGGAGGACCCCGCTCCTACGAGCAGTACTTC. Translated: CASSQGGPRSYEQYF.

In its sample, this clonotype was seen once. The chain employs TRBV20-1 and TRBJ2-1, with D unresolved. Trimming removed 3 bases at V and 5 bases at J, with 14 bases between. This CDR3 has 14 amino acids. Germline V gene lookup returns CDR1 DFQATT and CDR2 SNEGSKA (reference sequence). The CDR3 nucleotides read TGCAGTGCTAGTTTTCGAGCGCTTCACAATGAGCAGTTCTTC. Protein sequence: CSASFRALHNEQFF.

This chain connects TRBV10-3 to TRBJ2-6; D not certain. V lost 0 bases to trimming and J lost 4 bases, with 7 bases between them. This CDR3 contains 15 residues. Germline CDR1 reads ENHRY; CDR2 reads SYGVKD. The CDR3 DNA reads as TGTGCCATCAGTGAGTCGTCTTTCGGGGCCAACGTCCTGACTTTC. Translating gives CAISESSFGANVLTF.

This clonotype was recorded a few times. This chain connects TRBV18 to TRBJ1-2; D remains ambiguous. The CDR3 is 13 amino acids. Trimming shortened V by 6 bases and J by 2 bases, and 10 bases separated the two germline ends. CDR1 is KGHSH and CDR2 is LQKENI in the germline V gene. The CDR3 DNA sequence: TGTGCCAGCTCCGCGGACCGGAACTATGGCTACACCTTC. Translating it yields CASSADRNYGYTF.

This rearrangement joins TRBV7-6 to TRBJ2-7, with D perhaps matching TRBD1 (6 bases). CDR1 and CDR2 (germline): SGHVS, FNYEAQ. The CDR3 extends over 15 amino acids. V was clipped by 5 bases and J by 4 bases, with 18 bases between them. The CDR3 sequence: CASSGGLGTHYEQYF. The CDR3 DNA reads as TGTGCCAGCAGCGGAGGCCTCGGGACACATTACGAGCAGTACTTC.

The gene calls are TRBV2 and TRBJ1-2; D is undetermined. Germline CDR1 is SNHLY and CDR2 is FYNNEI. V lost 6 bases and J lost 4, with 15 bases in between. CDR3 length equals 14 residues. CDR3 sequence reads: CASRDIRKVYGYTF. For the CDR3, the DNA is TGTGCCAGCAGAGATATACGGAAGGTCTATGGCTACACCTTC. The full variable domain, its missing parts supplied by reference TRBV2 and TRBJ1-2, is EPEVTQTPSHQVTQMGQEVILRCVPISNHLYFYWYRQILGQKVEFLVSFYNNEISEKSEIFDDQFSVERPDGSNFTLKIRSTKLEDSAMYFCASRDIRKVYGYTFGSGTRLTVV.

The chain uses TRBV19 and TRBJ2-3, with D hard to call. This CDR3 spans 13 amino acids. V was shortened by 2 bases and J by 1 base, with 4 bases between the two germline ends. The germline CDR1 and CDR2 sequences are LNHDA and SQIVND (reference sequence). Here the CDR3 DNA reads TGTGCCAGTAGTATATGGGGCACAGATACGCAGTATTTT. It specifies CASSIWGTDTQYF.